A single sample is the source of the 6 T cell receptor beta chains below, sequenced in a study of cytomegalovirus exposure and HLA in healthy donors. Clones were sequenced by immunoSEQ multiplex PCR, and TCRdb holds only the in-frame ones, with some missing. This table has approximately 50,000 clones, just over 85% appearing once. The sequenced sample was PBMCs. The receptors shown here come from a woman in her thirties in good health and CMV-seronegative.

The chain has TRBV9 and TRBJ2-1; 12 bases align to TRBD2. In germline, CDR1 is SGDLS, CDR2 YYNGEE. CDR3 size: 15 residues. With V trimmed by 7 bases and J by 7 bases, 9 bases remained unmatched. The CDR3 sequence is CASAPTSGSGNEQFF. The CDR3, as DNA: TGTGCCAGCGCCCCGACTAGCGGGAGTGGTAATGAGCAGTTCTTC.

This chain joins TRBV9 and TRBJ1-2; the D gene is possibly TRBD1 (6 bases). The CDR3 consists of 15 residues. Per germline, CDR1 SGDLS and CDR2 YYNGEE. The V and J ends lost 4 bases and 3 bases respectively, with 16 bases between them. The CDR3 DNA reads as TGTGCCAGCAGCCCAGGGGACGGCGGTGACTATGGCTACACCTTC. It yields the protein CASSPGDGGDYGYTF.

The CDR3 region is CASSIPGLAGWNEQFF. In nucleotides, the CDR3 is TGCGCCAGCAGCATACCGGGACTAGCGGGATGGAATGAGCAGTTCTTC. The rearrangement uses TRBV5-1 and TRBJ2-1; 13 nucleotides line up with TRBD2. The CDR3 loop spans 16 amino acids. With V trimmed by 4 bases and J by 7 bases, 8 bases remained unmatched. Germline values: CDR1 SGHRS, CDR2 YFSETQ.

The J gene is TRBJ1-5, the V gene TRBV6-6, with TRBD1 identical over 8 bases. This CDR3 is 14 amino acids long. The ends lost 5 bases at V and 2 bases at J; junction bases unmatched: 2. Germline V gene sequence: CDR1 MNHNY, CDR2 SVGAGI (reference sequence). CDR3 sequence reads: CASSPDRGNQPQHF. The CDR3 DNA follows: TGTGCCAGCAGTCCGGACAGGGGCAATCAGCCCCAGCATTTT.

The rearrangement uses TRBV7-9 and TRBJ1-1, with a weak D call TRBD1 (5 bases). The germline V gene encodes CDR1 SEHNR and CDR2 FQNEAQ (reference sequence). The CDR3 totals 15 residues. Trimming left V 5 bases short and J 6 bases short, with 19 bases between. DNA for the CDR3: TGTGCCAGCAGCCTTTTCGATCCTCTAGGGGCTGAAGCTTTCTTT. Amino acid sequence: CASSLFDPLGAEAFF. Together with reference TRBV7-9 and TRBJ1-1, the CDR3 gives the full variable domain: DTGVSQNPRHKITKRGQNVTFRCDPISEHNRLYWYRQTLGQGPEFLTYFQNEAQLEKSRLLSDRFSAERPKGSFSTLEIQRTEQGDSAMYLCASSLFDPLGAEAFFGQGTRLTVV.

The chain recombines TRBV6-1 with TRBJ2-6; possible D gene TRBD1, 6 bases. V lost 2 bases, J lost 0 bases, and 11 bases lay in between. Germline CDR1 MNHNS, CDR2 SASEGT. This CDR3 region has 17 residues. The CDR3 sequence is CASSETGWGSGANVLTF. The CDR3 bases are TGTGCCAGCAGTGAAACAGGGTGGGGCTCTGGGGCCAACGTCCTGACTTTC.